The 24 T cell receptor beta chains listed next were all sequenced from one sample in a study of blood T cell repertoires in COVID-19. TCRdb keeps only in-frame clones here, not all; method: immunoSEQ multiplex PCR. The data contain 350,000 to 400,000 clones, roughly 87% of them singletons. Sequenced sample: PBMCs or T cells enriched from blood (not recorded which). The receptors shown here come from a woman in her twenties or thirties who had recovered from COVID-19.

The chain has TRBV13 and TRBJ2-3; 9 bases match TRBD2. The length of the CDR3 is 16 residues. Trimming at V came to 0 bases and at J to 1 base, leaving 2 bases not matched to a gene. The germline CDR1 and CDR2 sequences are PRHDT and FYEKMQ (reference sequence). The CDR3 sequence is CASSLGGLAGTDTQYF. In DNA, the CDR3 is TGTGCCAGCAGCTTAGGGGGACTAGCAGGCACAGATACGCAGTATTTT.

The rearrangement uses TRBV5-4 and TRBJ2-5; 7 nucleotides line up with TRBD2. The CDR3 is 15 residues long. Germline values: CDR1 SGHNT, CDR2 YYREEE (reference sequence). J was trimmed by 4 bases and V by 4 bases; bases with no gene match: 10. DNA of the CDR3: TGTGCCAGCAGCACTGGAGGCGCGGGAGTAGAGACCCAGTACTTC. Protein: CASSTGGAGVETQYF. The full variable domain, in which reference TRBV5-4 and TRBJ2-5 provide the parts outside the CDR3, is ETGVTQSPTHLIKTRGQQVTLRCSSQSGHNTVSWYQQALGQGPQFIFQYYREEENGRGNFPPRFSGLQFPNYSSELNVNALELDDSALYLCASSTGGAGVETQYFGPGTRLLVL.

The chain has TRBV27 and TRBJ1-2, with D tentatively TRBD1 (5 bases). The germline V gene encodes CDR1 MNHEY and CDR2 SMNVEV (reference sequence). Trimming pared 4 bases from V and 2 bases from J, leaving 17 bases between. The CDR3 contains 16 residues. The CDR3 loop reads CASSWLGGRQNYGYTF. The CDR3 DNA reads TGTGCCAGCAGTTGGTTGGGGGGAAGACAGAACTATGGCTACACCTTC.

In the case of this clone: Its ends do not fully match the called genes, so a read error is possible. Other DNA sequences of this sample code for an identical CDR3. The CDR3 DNA reads TGCGCCAGCAGGCCGACAGGGGGGATCTATGGCTACACCTTC. Translation: CASRPTGGIYGYTF. The chain recombines TRBV5-4 with TRBJ1-2, with 9 bases lining up with TRBD1. This CDR3 has 14 residues. CDR1 is SGHNT and CDR2 is YYREEE in the germline V gene (reference sequence).

The chain carries TRBV12-5 and TRBJ2-2, with 10 bases identical to TRBD1. The germline CDR1 and CDR2 sequences are LGHNT and FRNRAP. The CDR3 is made up of 15 amino acids. Trimming at V came to 5 bases and at J to 5 bases, leaving 5 bases not matched to a gene. Here the CDR3 reads CASGPGQGETGELFF. DNA of the CDR3: TGTGCTAGTGGTCCCGGACAGGGGGAAACCGGGGAGCTGTTTTTT.

The chain links TRBV18 to TRBJ2-7; D ambiguous. CDR1 and CDR2 (germline): KGHSH, LQKENI. V lost 6 bases, J lost 2 bases, and 23 bases lay in between. This CDR3 has 17 amino acids. CDR3 region: CASSTWFTSGVPYEQYF. CDR3 coding DNA: TGTGCCAGCTCGACTTGGTTCACTTCTGGCGTTCCCTACGAGCAGTACTTC.

This rearrangement joins TRBV5-4 to TRBJ1-2, with 10 bases lining up with TRBD1. Trimming cost V 0 bases and J 8 bases; bases outside gene matches: 7. The V gene's germline CDR1 is SGHNT and CDR2 YYREEE (reference sequence). There are 15 residues in the CDR3. CDR3 protein: CASSLAKGQGEGYTF. DNA of the CDR3: TGTGCCAGCAGCTTGGCAAAAGGACAGGGGGAAGGCTACACCTTC.

Note on this clone: The germline gene is not matched at one end of the junction; a read error may be the cause. The chain links TRBV6-1 to TRBJ1-5; weak D call: TRBD1 (6 bases). Germline loops: CDR1 MNHNS, CDR2 SASEGT. This CDR3 is built from 12 residues. The CDR3 reads CASSEWGQRQHF. For the CDR3, the DNA is TGTGCCAGCAGTGAATGGGGGCAGCGCCAGCATTTT.

The chain employs TRBV5-8 and TRBJ1-1, with TRBD1 as a possible D gene (6 bases). The germline gives CDR1 SGHTS, CDR2 YDEGEE. Trimming removed 2 bases at V and 10 bases at J, with 21 bases between. The CDR3 has 15 residues. CDR3 protein: CASSFQQGAWGGAFF. The CDR3 region has the DNA TGTGCCAGCAGCTTCCAACAGGGTGCCTGGGGTGGAGCTTTCTTT.

This chain uses TRBV2 with TRBJ1-1, with 7 bases aligning to TRBD1. CDR3 length equals 14 residues. The germline V gene encodes CDR1 SNHLY and CDR2 FYNNEI. V was pared by 5 bases and J by 0 bases, with 3 bases of the junction left unmatched. Here the CDR3 DNA reads TGTGCCAGCAGTCTACAGGGGCTGAACACTGAAGCTTTCTTT. As protein: CASSLQGLNTEAFF.

The chain carries TRBV5-1 and TRBJ2-3; D is ambiguous. The CDR3 is 12 amino acids. Germline values: CDR1 SGHRS, CDR2 YFSETQ. Deletions cut 3 bases from V and 6 bases from J, with 8 bases between. CDR3 in DNA: TGCGCCAGCAGCTACTTTCGGGATACGCAGTATTTT. Protein product: CASSYFRDTQYF.

J is TRBJ1-2 and V is TRBV4-1, with D uncertain. There are 13 residues in the CDR3. CDR1 and CDR2 (germline): MGHRA, YSYEKL. V was shortened by 4 bases and J by 7 bases, with 13 bases between the two germline ends. Here the CDR3 DNA reads TGCGCCAGCAGCCCCCTGAGGCTAGTTGGCTACACCTTC. Translated: CASSPLRLVGYTF.

The CDR3 DNA reads TGTGCCAGCAGCTTGCGCAGGGGGGCGGAGGGCTACACCTTC. The encoded protein is CASSLRRGAEGYTF. The chain uses TRBV5-6 and TRBJ1-2; 7 bases agree with TRBD1. The CDR3 is 14 residues long. Germline lookup yields CDR1 SGHDT and CDR2 YYEEEE. Trimming took 1 base from V and 8 from J; bases not matched to a gene: 8. Filled out from reference TRBV5-6 and TRBJ1-2, the complete variable domain reads DAGVTQSPTHLIKTRGQQVTLRCSPKSGHDTVSWYQQALGQGPQFIFQYYEEEERQRGNFPDRFSGHQFPNYSSELNVNALLLGDSALYLCASSLRRGAEGYTFGSGTRLTVV.

This sequence joins TRBV7-8 and TRBJ1-2; 8 positions match TRBD1. Germline V CDR1 and CDR2: SGHVS, FQNEAQ. J lost 6 bases, V lost 5 bases, and 8 bases had no gene match. This CDR3 has 14 residues. In DNA form, the CDR3 reads TGTGCCAGCAGCCCCAGTCAGGACAGGGATGGCTACACCTTC. It specifies CASSPSQDRDGYTF. Looking up the rest from reference TRBV7-8 and TRBJ1-2 gives the full variable domain: GAGVSQSPRYKVAKRGQDVALRCDPISGHVSLFWYQQALGQGPEFLTYFQNEAQLDKSGLPSDRFFAERPEGSVSTLKIQRTQQEDSAVYLCASSPSQDRDGYTFGSGTRLTVV.

On this clone itself: Other DNA sequences in this specimen translate into the identical CDR3. The chain recombines TRBV19 with TRBJ1-1, with 9 bases matching TRBD1. The CDR3 spans 15 residues. Germline V CDR1 and CDR2: LNHDA, SQIVND (reference sequence). After removal of 3 bases from V and 1 base from J, the junction contained 3 bases not matched to a gene. CDR3 sequence (DNA): TGTGCCAGTAGTATTCCGGGACAGGGGAACACTGAAGCTTTCTTT. The encoded protein is CASSIPGQGNTEAFF. The whole variable domain, remainder taken from reference TRBV19 and TRBJ1-1, is DGGITQSPKYLFRKEGQNVTLSCEQNLNHDAMYWYRQDPGQGLRLIYYSQIVNDFQKGDIAEGYSVSREKKESFPLTVTSAQKNPTAFYLCASSIPGQGNTEAFFGQGTRLTVV.

The V call is TRBV10-3, the J call TRBJ2-7, with 8 nucleotides matching TRBD2. CDR3 size: 16 residues. After removal of 0 bases from V and 3 bases from J, the junction contained 7 bases not matched to a gene. The germline V gene has CDR1 ENHRY and CDR2 SYGVKD. CDR3 in amino acids: CAISESTRGVLYEQYF. The DNA for the CDR3 is TGTGCCATCAGTGAGTCGACGCGGGGGGTTCTCTACGAGCAGTACTTC.

The chain carries TRBV12-5 and TRBJ1-3; 11 bases line up with TRBD1. CDR1 and CDR2 from the germline V gene are LGHNT and FRNRAP. The CDR3 has 17 residues. V lost 4 bases, J lost 5 bases, and 10 bases stayed unmatched. The DNA for the CDR3 is TGTGCTAGTGGTTCAATATTGGACAGGGGGCATAGAAACACCATATATTTT. Its protein is CASGSILDRGHRNTIYF.

The DNA of the CDR3 is TGCGCCAGCAGCCATCAAGGAGGGTTCGGAGGGGGCACAGATACGCAGTATTTT. Its translation is CASSHQGGFGGGTDTQYF. This sequence joins TRBV4-1 and TRBJ2-3; perhaps TRBD2 as D (6 bases). Trimming stripped 3 bases from V and 1 base from J, with 20 bases between. Germline CDR1 MGHRA, CDR2 YSYEKL. This CDR3 comprises 18 residues.

For the CDR3, the DNA is TGTGCCAGCAGCCCCGGCAGGGGTTCTGGCTACACCTTC. Translating gives CASSPGRGSGYTF. This rearrangement joins TRBV3-1 (or the pseudogene TRBV3-2) to TRBJ1-2, with a weak D call TRBD1 (6 bases). CDR1 is LGHDT and CDR2 is YNNKEL in the germline V gene (reference sequence). CDR3 size: 13 residues. Trimming stripped 4 bases from V and 7 bases from J, with 13 bases between.

V usage is TRBV4-1 and J usage is TRBJ2-2; 15 nucleotides line up with TRBD2. Per the germline V gene, CDR1 is MGHRA and CDR2 is YSYEKL. The CDR3 is 18 amino acids. Unmatched junction bases numbered 6, after V lost 2 bases and J lost 5 bases. The CDR3 loop is CASSQSGLAGGKTGELFF. As DNA, the CDR3 is TGCGCCAGCAGCCAATCGGGACTAGCGGGGGGTAAAACCGGGGAGCTGTTTTTT.

V and J are TRBV14 and TRBJ2-3; the match to TRBD2 covers 8 bases. The J segment lost 0 bases and the V segment lost 2 bases, leaving 10 bases of the junction unmatched. Germline V CDR1 and CDR2: SGHDN, FVKESK. The CDR3 covers 18 residues. CDR3 in amino acids: CASSQLAGSRPSTDTQYF. CDR3 bases: TGTGCCAGCAGCCAATTAGCGGGGTCCCGTCCTAGCACAGATACGCAGTATTTT.

This sequence joins TRBV5-1 and TRBJ2-7; TRBD2 matches 11 bases. This CDR3 is 14 amino acids long. Germline V CDR1 and CDR2: SGHRS, YFSETQ. J lost 0 bases, V lost 7 bases, and 3 bases had no gene match. Here the CDR3 DNA reads TGCGCCAGCGCGGGGACTAGCGGCTCCTACGAGCAGTACTTC. Translation gives CASAGTSGSYEQYF.

The chain links TRBV13 to TRBJ2-1; 9 nucleotides match TRBD2. This CDR3 spans 17 amino acids. From germline, CDR1 is PRHDT and CDR2 FYEKMQ (reference sequence). V gave up 4 bases and J gave up 5 bases; unmatched junction bases: 12. The CDR3 region is CASSWGGSGSIDNEQFF. Here the CDR3 DNA reads TGTGCCAGCAGCTGGGGGGGTAGCGGGAGCATCGACAATGAGCAGTTCTTC.

The V and J genes are TRBV19 and TRBJ2-1; possibly TRBD1 for D (6 bases). Trimming took off 4 bases at V and 8 bases at J, with 15 bases between the two ends. CDR1 and CDR2 (germline): LNHDA, SQIVND (reference sequence). The CDR3 is 14 amino acids. DNA for the CDR3: TGTGCCAGTAGTACCTCTACAGGGTACCATGAGCAGTTCTTC. It encodes CASSTSTGYHEQFF.